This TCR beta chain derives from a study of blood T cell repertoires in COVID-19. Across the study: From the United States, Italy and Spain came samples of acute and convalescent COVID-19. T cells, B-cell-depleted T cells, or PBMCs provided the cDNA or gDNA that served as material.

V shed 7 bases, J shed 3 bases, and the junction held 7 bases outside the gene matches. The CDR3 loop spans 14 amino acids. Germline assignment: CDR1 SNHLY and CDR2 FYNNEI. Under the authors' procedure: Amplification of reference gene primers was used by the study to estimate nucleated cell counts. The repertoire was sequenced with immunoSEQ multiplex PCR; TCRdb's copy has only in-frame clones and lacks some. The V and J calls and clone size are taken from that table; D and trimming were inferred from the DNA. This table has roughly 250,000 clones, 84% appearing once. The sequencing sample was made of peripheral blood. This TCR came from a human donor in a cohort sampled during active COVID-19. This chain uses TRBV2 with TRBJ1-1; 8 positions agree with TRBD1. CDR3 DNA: TGTGCCAGCAACCTGGACAGGGAGGACACTGAAGCTTTCTTT. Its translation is CASNLDREDTEAFF.